This T cell receptor beta chain was found in a study of graft-versus-host responses after intestinal transplantation (dated by TCRdb to about 2021). Some background on the complete study: The transplants that recipients got were multivisceral, liver-intestinal, or isolated intestinal. The cohort enrolled about two dozen intestinal transplant recipients including one retransplant, and a few patients lacking pretransplant specimens were excluded. Samples from a few later patients were sequenced in-house on an Illumina MiSeq with MiXCR processing rather than by the commercial service. Anti-thymocyte globulin induction was given to all recipients, followed by maintenance tacrolimus and steroids for 2 to 3 years. To identify alloreactive clones, pre-transplant mixed lymphocyte reaction products were sequenced and then compared with unstimulated pre-transplant donor and recipient T cells. After intestinal transplantation, graft-versus-host and host-versus-graft alloreactive T cell clones were followed in the graft, circulation and bone marrow using bulk TCR-beta CDR3 sequencing. Donor T cell macrochimerism was defined as a peak of at least 4% donor T cells among recipient peripheral blood mononuclear cells.

Broader findings and caveats from the paper: Early after transplant, peak levels of circulating GvH clones were found to be associated with declines in HvG clones. The relatively low number and heterogeneity of intestinal transplant patients limited the conclusions. Patients with donor T cell macrochimerism had high GvH to HvG T cell clonal ratios in their allografts. GvH clones were found in recipient bone marrow, and some of the GvH clones appeared earlier in ileal mucosa or blood, which is consistent with an intestinal mucosal origin.

The library was built by means of the immunoSEQ multiplex PCR assay. For most patients, genomic DNA was isolated using the Qiagen DNeasy Blood and Tissue Kit and was shipped frozen to Adaptive Biotechnologies for TCR sequencing. For most patients, genomic DNA was subjected to high-throughput TCR-beta CDR3 sequencing by Adaptive Biotechnologies. For the original study's pipeline: Adaptive's ImmunoSEQ software supplied the TCR sequencing data for more than 15 patients, while MiXCR and VDJtools were used to process a few other patients. CD4 versus CD8 sorting errors were corrected by removing sequences found in both subsets at a frequency ratio below 5:1. CDR3 nucleotide sequences shared by donor and recipient were removed because the origin of these sequences could not be assigned. Alloreactive clones required at least 2-fold expansion over unstimulated cells and minimum CFSE-low frequency of 0.002% (template counts) or 0.001% (read counts). Clones were considered mappable if detected in sequenced pre-transplant spleen, lymph node, or MLR CFSE-low populations of the donor or recipient. Cumulative frequency of alloreactive clones was calculated as a percentage of all sequences weighted by copy number. Drawn from immuneACCESS, this table holds only the in-frame rearrangements with V and J called that TCRdb kept. Clones are partly lost; checked studies trace under half to an unresolved V gene and leave the rest unexplained. V and J calls and clone size come straight from that table; D and trimming were deduced from the DNA. The sample table lists 85,000 to 90,000 clones, around 90% of them with a count of one. The top ten clonotypes cover about 0.28% of the sample.

Spanning cysteine to phenylalanine, the CDR3 consists of 16 amino acids. The sequence is cut down to CDR3 DNA, 48 bases in frame from base 1. CDR1 and CDR2 were assigned from the germline V gene as SGHRS and YFSETQ. Trimming takes 4 bases off V and 4 bases off J; junction bases not matched to a gene: 8. The sample's time point label, in plain terms: cells obtained before transplantation from donor or recipient. CD3+CD4+ and CD3+CD8+ populations were FACS-sorted from unstimulated pre-transplant donor and recipient cells taken from spleen or lymph nodes. Remarks on this clone: There is no known antigen for this receptor. No base quality information exists; no much larger clone differs at one position.

This chain is built from TRBV5-1 and TRBJ2-2, with 9 bases aligning to TRBD1. This sequence was found in a human donor who received an intestinal transplant. The specimen was unstimulated CD4+ T cells sorted from spleen or lymph node cells, collected before intestinal transplant. The DNA sequence follows: TGCGCCAGCAGCCCTGGACAGGGGATGGGCACCGGGGAGCTGTTTTTT. It is translated as CASSPGQGMGTGELFF. When the CDR3 is completed using the reference TRBV5-1 and TRBJ2-2 genes on either side, the full variable domain is KAGVTQTPRYLIKTRGQQVTLSCSPISGHRSVSWYQQTPGQGLQFLFEYFSETQRNKGNFPGRFSGRQFSNSRSEMNVSTLELGDSALYLCASSPGQGMGTGELFFGEGSRLTVL.